This entry describes one T cell receptor (beta chain). In the authors' methods: Reference gene primer amplification in the assay estimated nucleated cell counts. Clones were read by immunoSEQ multiplex PCR, and TCRdb kept only the in-frame ones, dropping some. Clone size and the V and J calls come from that table; the DNA yielded D and trimming. The sample has some 130,000 clones; more than 60% are singletons. The sample originates from a study of blood T cell repertoires in COVID-19. Overall study context: Some COVID-19 samples were acute and others convalescent; all came from the United States, Italy and Spain. In each case, the material was cDNA or gDNA derived from T cells, B-cell-depleted T cells, or PBMCs.

The CDR3 loop spans 20 amino acids. V was cut by 0 bases and J by 2 bases, with 23 bases left in between. The germline CDR1 and CDR2 sequences are LGHDT and YNNKEL (reference sequence). The chain combines TRBV3-1 (or the pseudogene TRBV3-2) with TRBJ1-5, with a tentative D call TRBD1 (6 bases). Source material: peripheral blood. The receptor comes from a woman in her sixties or seventies with acute or convalescent COVID-19. CDR3 in amino acids: CASSQDSGQGPRLRNQPQHF. As DNA, the CDR3 is TGTGCCAGCAGCCAAGATTCGGGGCAGGGGCCGCGCTTACGCAATCAGCCCCAGCATTTT.